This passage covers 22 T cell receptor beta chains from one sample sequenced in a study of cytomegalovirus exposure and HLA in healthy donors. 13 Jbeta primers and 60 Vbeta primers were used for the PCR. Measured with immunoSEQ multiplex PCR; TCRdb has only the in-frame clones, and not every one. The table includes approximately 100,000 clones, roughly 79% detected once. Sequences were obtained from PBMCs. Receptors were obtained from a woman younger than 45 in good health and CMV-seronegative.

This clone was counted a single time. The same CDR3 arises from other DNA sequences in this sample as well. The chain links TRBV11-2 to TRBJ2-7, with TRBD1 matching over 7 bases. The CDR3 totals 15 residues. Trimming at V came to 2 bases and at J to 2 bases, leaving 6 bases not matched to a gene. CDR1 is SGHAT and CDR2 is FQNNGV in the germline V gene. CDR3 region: CASSLSGTETYEQYF. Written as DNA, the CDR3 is TGTGCCAGCAGCTTATCCGGGACAGAAACCTACGAGCAGTACTTC.

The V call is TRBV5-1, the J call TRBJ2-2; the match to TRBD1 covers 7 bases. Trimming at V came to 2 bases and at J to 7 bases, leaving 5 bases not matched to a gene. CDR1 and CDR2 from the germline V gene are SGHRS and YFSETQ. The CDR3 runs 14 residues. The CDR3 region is CASSFPTGNGELFF. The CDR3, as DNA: TGCGCCAGCAGCTTTCCGACAGGGAACGGGGAGCTGTTTTTT.

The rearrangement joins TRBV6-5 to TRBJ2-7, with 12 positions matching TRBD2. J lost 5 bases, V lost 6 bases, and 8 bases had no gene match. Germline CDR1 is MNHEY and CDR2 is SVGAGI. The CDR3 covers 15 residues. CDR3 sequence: CASSLRTSGNNEQYF. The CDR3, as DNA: TGTGCCAGCAGCCTTCGGACTAGCGGGAATAACGAGCAGTACTTC.

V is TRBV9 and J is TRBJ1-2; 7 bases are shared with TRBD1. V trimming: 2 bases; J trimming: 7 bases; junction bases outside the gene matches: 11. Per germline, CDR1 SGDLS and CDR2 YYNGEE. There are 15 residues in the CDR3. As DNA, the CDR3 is TGTGCCAGCAGCGTTGAGGGGGCGGGTGGTACTGGCTACACCTTC. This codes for CASSVEGAGGTGYTF.

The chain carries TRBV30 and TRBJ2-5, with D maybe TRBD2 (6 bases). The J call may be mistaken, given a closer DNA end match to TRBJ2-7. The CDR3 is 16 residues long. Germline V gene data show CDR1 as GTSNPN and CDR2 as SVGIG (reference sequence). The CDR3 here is CASIIPAFGSGHEQYF. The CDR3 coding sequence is TGTGCCTCAATAATCCCCGCCTTTGGAAGCGGGCACGAGCAGTACTTC.

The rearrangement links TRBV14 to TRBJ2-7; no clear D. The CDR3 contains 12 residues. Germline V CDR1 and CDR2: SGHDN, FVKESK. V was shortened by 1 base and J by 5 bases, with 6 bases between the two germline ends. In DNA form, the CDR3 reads TGTGCCAGCAGCCAAGGAGGCCACGAGCAGTACTTC. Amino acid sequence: CASSQGGHEQYF.

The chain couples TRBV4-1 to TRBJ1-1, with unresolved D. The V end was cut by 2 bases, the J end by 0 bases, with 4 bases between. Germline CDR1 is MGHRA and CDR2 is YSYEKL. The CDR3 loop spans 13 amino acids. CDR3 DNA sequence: TGCGCCAGCAGCCAACCCTTGAACACTGAAGCTTTCTTT. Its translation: CASSQPLNTEAFF.

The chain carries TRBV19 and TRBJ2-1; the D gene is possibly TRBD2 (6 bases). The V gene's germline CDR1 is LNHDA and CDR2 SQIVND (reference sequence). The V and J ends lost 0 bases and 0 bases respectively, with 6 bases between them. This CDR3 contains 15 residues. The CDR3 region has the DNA TGTGCCAGTAGTATAGACGGGAGCTCCTACAATGAGCAGTTCTTC. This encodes CASSIDGSSYNEQFF.

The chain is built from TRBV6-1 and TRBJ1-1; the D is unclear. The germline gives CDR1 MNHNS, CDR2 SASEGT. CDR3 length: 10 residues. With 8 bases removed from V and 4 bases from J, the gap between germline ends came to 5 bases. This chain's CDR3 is CASGRTEAFF. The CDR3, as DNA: TGTGCCAGCGGGCGCACTGAAGCTTTCTTT.

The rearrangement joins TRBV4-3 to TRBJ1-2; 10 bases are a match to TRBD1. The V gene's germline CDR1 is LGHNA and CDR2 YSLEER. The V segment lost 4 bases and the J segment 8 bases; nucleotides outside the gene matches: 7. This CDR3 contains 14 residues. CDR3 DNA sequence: TGCGCCAGCAGCCGAGGGACAGGGGAACGAGGCTACACCTTC. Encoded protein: CASSRGTGERGYTF.

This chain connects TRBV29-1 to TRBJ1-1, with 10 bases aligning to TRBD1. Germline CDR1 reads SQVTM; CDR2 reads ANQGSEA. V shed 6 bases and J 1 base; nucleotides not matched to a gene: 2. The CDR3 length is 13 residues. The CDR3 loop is CSVWTGGNTEAFF. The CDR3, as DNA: TGCAGCGTCTGGACAGGGGGGAACACTGAAGCTTTCTTT. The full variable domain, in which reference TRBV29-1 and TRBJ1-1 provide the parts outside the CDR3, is SAVISQKPSRDICQRGTSLTIQCQVDSQVTMMFWYRQQPGQSLTLIATANQGSEATYESGFVIDKFPISRPNLTFSTLTVSNMSPEDSSIYLCSVWTGGNTEAFFGQGTRLTVV.

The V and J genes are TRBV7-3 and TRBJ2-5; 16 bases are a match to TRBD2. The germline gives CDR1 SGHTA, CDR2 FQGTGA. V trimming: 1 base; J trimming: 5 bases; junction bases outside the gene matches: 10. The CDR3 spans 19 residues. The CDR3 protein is CASSLIGGLAGGPGETQYF. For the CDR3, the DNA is TGTGCCAGCAGCTTAATCGGGGGACTAGCGGGAGGGCCGGGCGAGACCCAGTACTTC.

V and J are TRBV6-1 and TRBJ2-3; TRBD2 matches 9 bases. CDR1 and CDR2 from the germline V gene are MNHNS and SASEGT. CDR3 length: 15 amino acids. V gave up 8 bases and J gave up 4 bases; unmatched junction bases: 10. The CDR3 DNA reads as TGTGCCAGCTTGGGACTAGCCCTCTGGGCAGATACGCAGTATTTT. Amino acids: CASLGLALWADTQYF.

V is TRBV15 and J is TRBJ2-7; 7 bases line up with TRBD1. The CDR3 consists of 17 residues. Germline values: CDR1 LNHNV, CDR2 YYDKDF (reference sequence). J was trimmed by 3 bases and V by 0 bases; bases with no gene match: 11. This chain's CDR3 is CATSRDYSGTVRYEQYF. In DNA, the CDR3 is TGTGCCACCAGCAGAGATTATTCCGGGACAGTCCGCTACGAGCAGTACTTC.

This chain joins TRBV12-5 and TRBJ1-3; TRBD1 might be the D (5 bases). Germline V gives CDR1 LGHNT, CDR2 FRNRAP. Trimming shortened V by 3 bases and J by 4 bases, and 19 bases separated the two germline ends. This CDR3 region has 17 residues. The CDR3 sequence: CASGFPRGRALGNTIYF. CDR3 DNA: TGTGCTAGTGGTTTCCCCCGGGGGAGGGCACTCGGAAACACCATATATTTT.

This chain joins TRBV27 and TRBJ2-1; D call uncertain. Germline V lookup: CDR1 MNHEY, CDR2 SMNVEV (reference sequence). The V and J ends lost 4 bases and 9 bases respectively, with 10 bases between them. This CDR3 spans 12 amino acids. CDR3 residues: CASSSPRSEQFF. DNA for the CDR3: TGTGCCAGCAGTTCCCCCCGGAGTGAGCAGTTCTTC.

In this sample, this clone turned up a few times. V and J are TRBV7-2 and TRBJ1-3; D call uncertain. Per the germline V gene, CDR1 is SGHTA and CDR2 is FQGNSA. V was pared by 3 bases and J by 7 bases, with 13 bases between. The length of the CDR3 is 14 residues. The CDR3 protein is CASSLGSSVNTIYF. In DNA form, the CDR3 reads TGTGCCAGCAGCTTGGGGAGTAGTGTCAACACCATATATTTT.

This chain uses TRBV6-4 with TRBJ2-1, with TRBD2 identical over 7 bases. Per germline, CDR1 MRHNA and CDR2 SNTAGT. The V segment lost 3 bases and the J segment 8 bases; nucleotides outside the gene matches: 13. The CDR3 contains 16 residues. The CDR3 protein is CASSEATSPLIYEQFF. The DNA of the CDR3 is TGTGCCAGCAGTGAGGCGACTAGCCCTCTTATATATGAGCAGTTCTTC.

The CDR3 reads CASSADRTLMNTEAFF. CDR3 nucleotides: TGTGCCAGTAGTGCCGACAGGACTCTCATGAACACTGAAGCTTTCTTT. The V gene is TRBV19, the J gene TRBJ1-1, with D possibly matching TRBD1 (6 bases). The CDR3 has 16 residues. Germline V CDR1 and CDR2: LNHDA, SQIVND (reference sequence). V dropped 5 bases and J dropped 0 bases, with 16 bases sitting between them.

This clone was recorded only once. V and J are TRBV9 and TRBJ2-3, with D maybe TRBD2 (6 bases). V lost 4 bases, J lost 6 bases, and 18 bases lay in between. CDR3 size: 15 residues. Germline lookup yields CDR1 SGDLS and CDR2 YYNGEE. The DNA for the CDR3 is TGTGCCAGCAGCCCGCGAGGAGGGGATCTGGATACGCAGTATTTT. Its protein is CASSPRGGDLDTQYF.

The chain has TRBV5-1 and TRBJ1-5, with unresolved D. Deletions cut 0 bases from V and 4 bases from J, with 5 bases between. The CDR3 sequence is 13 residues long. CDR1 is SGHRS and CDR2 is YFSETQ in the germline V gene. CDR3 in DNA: TGCGCCAGCAGCTTGGGCAGAAATCAGCCCCAGCATTTT. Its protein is CASSLGRNQPQHF.

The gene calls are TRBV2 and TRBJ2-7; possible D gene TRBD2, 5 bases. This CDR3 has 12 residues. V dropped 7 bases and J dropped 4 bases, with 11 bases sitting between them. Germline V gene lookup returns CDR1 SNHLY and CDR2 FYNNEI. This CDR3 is CASNGEPYEQYF. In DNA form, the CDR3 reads TGTGCCAGCAACGGGGAACCTTACGAGCAGTACTTC.